This T cell receptor (beta chain) was sequenced during a study of response to subunit inactivated influenza vaccine. In this sample, this clonotype turned up a few times. Trimming took off 3 bases at V and 13 bases at J, with 18 bases between the two ends. The CDR3 length is 13 residues. The V gene's germline CDR1 is SGHVS and CDR2 FQNEAQ. MiXCR, applied by TCRdb to the RT-PCR reads, yields one record per CDR3 protein. Of approximately 700,000 distinct CDR3 sequences in the sample, about 15% were seen once. V is TRBV7-8 and J is TRBJ1-1; the D is unclear. The source was PBMCs from blood, collected 11 to 12 days after vaccination. This receptor was taken from a man aged 50 or older who received an inactivated influenza vaccine. CDR3 in amino acids: CASSFKRLGGGFF. The CDR3, as DNA: TGTGCCAGCAGCTTTAAACGTTTGGGAGGCGGTTTCTTT. The variable domain in full, with the rest retrieved from reference TRBV7-8 and TRBJ1-1, is GAGVSQSPRYKVAKRGQDVALRCDPISGHVSLFWYQQALGQGPEFLTYFQNEAQLDKSGLPSDRFFAERPEGSVSTLKIQRTQQEDSAVYLCASSFKRLGGGFFGQGTRLTVV.